This T cell receptor (beta chain) came from a study of identical twins. Findings and caveats of the study: The study reached conclusions through statistical analysis that was cross-sectional, not following the same donors.

Notes on this clonotype: The antigen is undetermined.

Germline trimming cut 5 bases from V and 5 bases from J; bases unmatched to any gene: 5. Per germline, CDR1 MNHEY and CDR2 SMNVEV (reference sequence). This CDR3 region has 15 residues. Each CDR3 protein gets one entry after TCRdb re-called the 5' RACE reads with MiXCR. Counted here are around 680,000 distinct CDR3 sequences, over 8.5% occurring once; the ten biggest clones make up around 0.98%. This sample was also put to use in a study of yellow fever vaccine responses in identical twins.

The clonotype comes from a woman younger than 30 in good health. The chain employs TRBV27 and TRBJ2-1, with 11 bases aligning to TRBD2. The sequenced sample was PBMCs. The CDR3 here is CASSPGLADHNEQFF. CDR3 in DNA: TGTGCCAGCAGTCCGGGACTAGCGGACCACAATGAGCAGTTCTTC.